One T cell receptor beta chain is described in this entry. The data derive from a study of blood T cell repertoires in COVID-19. J was trimmed by 0 bases and V by 3 bases; bases with no gene match: 5. The CDR3 has 17 residues. CDR1 SEHNR and CDR2 FQNEAQ come from the germline V gene (reference sequence). Data came from immunoSEQ multiplex PCR; TCRdb stores just in-frame clones and leaves some out. The sample has hundreds of thousands of clones; around 90% are singletons. J is TRBJ1-3 and V is TRBV7-9, with 10 nucleotides matching TRBD1. Sequencing was carried out using peripheral blood. This sequence was found in a woman younger than 30 with acute or convalescent COVID-19. The CDR3 sequence: CASSFGTGAYSGNTIYF. CDR3 coding DNA: TGTGCCAGCAGCTTCGGGACAGGGGCCTACTCTGGAAACACCATATATTTT.